Sequencing of this T cell receptor beta chain was carried out in a study of early T cells in non-severe SARS-CoV-2 infection. Researchers attached unique molecular identifiers to individual cDNA molecules. TCRdb reanalysed the 5' RACE reads using MiXCR and keeps one entry per CDR3 protein. The sample contains 30,000 to 40,000 distinct CDR3 sequences, roughly 6% of which appear only once. This clonotype occurred many times. This sequence originates from an adult who was a healthcare worker with PCR-confirmed SARS-CoV-2 infection or an uninfected control (not recorded which). The sequenced sample was whole blood.

The CDR3 bases are TGTGCCAGCAGTTTGAACACAGGGGGCAATCAGCCCCAGCATTTT. Encoded protein: CASSLNTGGNQPQHF. The genes are TRBV12-3 or TRBV12-4 and TRBJ1-5, with 7 nucleotides matching TRBD1. V dropped 3 bases and J dropped 2; count of bases not matched to a gene: 4. The CDR3 totals 15 residues.